A selection of T cell receptor beta chains follows, all from one sample in a study of Graves' ophthalmopathy and Graves' hyperthyroidism. TCRdb reprocessed the multiplex PCR reads with MiXCR, giving one entry per CDR3 protein. The repertoire has fewer than 250,000 distinct CDR3 sequences, less than 30% of them found once; the top ten carry approximately 8.6%. The sequenced sample was peripheral blood. The receptor source for this set is a man aged 50 or older with Graves' ophthalmopathy. The CDR3 runs from the conserved cysteine through the conserved F or W. A D gene is named only where the DNA matches it firmly. Size is stated for part of the rows, as once, few or many counts, or as a class when the clone is expanded.

j_call: TRBJ2-5; v_call: TRBV27; clone_size: many; d_call: TRBD2; cdr3_aa: CASSPGLAGEGVLETQYF; cdr3_nt: TGTGCCAGCAGTCCGGGACTAGCGGGAGAAGGGGTATTAGAGACCCAGTACTTC
j_call: TRBJ1-6; v_call: TRBV11-3; clone_size: few; d_call: .; cdr3_aa: CASSLTGYGSPLHF; cdr3_nt: TGTGCCAGCAGCCTTACAGGGTACGGCTCACCCCTCCACTTT
j_call: TRBJ2-2; v_call: TRBV28; clone_size: many; d_call: TRBD2; cdr3_aa: CASQSLAGVTGELFF; cdr3_nt: TGTGCCAGCCAGTCCCTAGCGGGAGTGACCGGGGAGCTGTTTTTT
j_call: TRBJ2-4; v_call: TRBV10-3; clone_size: many; d_call: .; cdr3_aa: CAISDSPGPFQYF; cdr3_nt: TGTGCCATCAGTGATTCCCCAGGGCCATTCCAGTACTTC
j_call: TRBJ2-5; v_call: TRBV7-8; clone_size: .; d_call: TRBD1; cdr3_aa: CASSRSAGGSWETQYF; cdr3_nt: TGTGCCAGCAGCCGATCTGCAGGGGGCTCTTGGGAGACCCAGTACTTC
j_call: TRBJ1-1; v_call: TRBV11-2; clone_size: many; d_call: .; cdr3_aa: CASSPSIGLNTEAFF; cdr3_nt: TGTGCCAGCAGCCCTTCTATAGGGCTGAACACTGAAGCTTTCTTT
j_call: TRBJ1-3; v_call: TRBV12-3/TRBV12-4; clone_size: .; d_call: .; cdr3_aa: CASSAVIGNTIYF; cdr3_nt: TGTGCCAGCAGTGCCGTGATTGGAAACACCATATATTTT
j_call: TRBJ2-7; v_call: TRBV12-5; clone_size: many; d_call: .; cdr3_aa: CASGLVSGSLTYEQYF; cdr3_nt: TGTGCTAGTGGTTTGGTGTCGGGGTCCCTGACCTACGAGCAGTACTTC
j_call: TRBJ1-2; v_call: TRBV29-1; clone_size: many; d_call: .; cdr3_aa: CSAVDSYYGYTF; cdr3_nt: TGCAGCGCCGTGGACAGTTATTATGGCTACACCTTC
j_call: TRBJ1-1; v_call: TRBV7-9; clone_size: many; d_call: .; cdr3_aa: CASSLASTEAFF; cdr3_nt: TGTGCCAGCAGCTTAGCGTCGACTGAAGCTTTCTTT
j_call: TRBJ2-2; v_call: TRBV6-1; clone_size: many; d_call: TRBD2; cdr3_aa: CASSALLAPNTGELFF; cdr3_nt: TGTGCCAGCAGTGCCTTACTAGCGCCGAACACCGGGGAGCTGTTTTTT
j_call: TRBJ2-7; v_call: TRBV6-5; clone_size: many; d_call: TRBD1; cdr3_aa: CASSLGQGEIGQYF; cdr3_nt: TGTGCCAGCAGTTTGGGACAGGGTGAAATCGGGCAGTACTTC
j_call: TRBJ1-5; v_call: TRBV28; clone_size: many; d_call: TRBD1; cdr3_aa: CASSAGTGKSQPQHF; cdr3_nt: TGTGCCAGCAGTGCCGGGACAGGGAAAAGTCAGCCCCAGCATTTT
j_call: TRBJ2-5; v_call: TRBV11-2; clone_size: once; d_call: .; cdr3_aa: CASSPVGPSETQYF; cdr3_nt: TGTGCCAGCAGCCCCGTAGGGCCGTCAGAGACCCAGTACTTC
j_call: TRBJ1-1; v_call: TRBV7-2; clone_size: .; d_call: TRBD1; cdr3_aa: CASSPQGARGEAFF; cdr3_nt: TGTGCCAGCAGCCCACAGGGGGCGCGAGGTGAAGCTTTCTTT
j_call: TRBJ2-7; v_call: TRBV6-5; clone_size: many; d_call: .; cdr3_aa: CASSYSPRVVRHEQYF; cdr3_nt: TGTGCCAGCAGTTACTCGCCCAGGGTGGTTCGTCACGAGCAGTACTTC
j_call: TRBJ2-2; v_call: TRBV28; clone_size: once; d_call: .; cdr3_aa: CASRPGQTSTGELFF; cdr3_nt: TGTGCCAGCAGGCCCGGACAGACCTCCACCGGGGAGCTGTTTTTT
j_call: TRBJ1-3; v_call: TRBV20-1; clone_size: many; d_call: .; cdr3_aa: CSARGSGASSGNTIYF; cdr3_nt: TGCAGTGCTAGAGGTTCAGGGGCAAGCTCTGGAAACACCATATATTTT
j_call: TRBJ1-1; v_call: TRBV28; clone_size: many; d_call: TRBD1; cdr3_aa: CASSPRTGSNTEAFF; cdr3_nt: TGTGCCAGCAGTCCACGGACAGGTTCGAACACTGAAGCTTTCTTT
j_call: TRBJ2-7; v_call: TRBV28; clone_size: many; d_call: TRBD1; cdr3_aa: CASLGQGLEQYF; cdr3_nt: TGTGCCAGCCTTGGACAGGGGCTCGAGCAGTACTTC
j_call: TRBJ2-7; v_call: TRBV6-1; clone_size: .; d_call: TRBD1; cdr3_aa: CASSTSGTGVVEQYF; cdr3_nt: TGTGCCAGCAGTACGTCCGGGACAGGGGTCGTTGAGCAGTACTTC
j_call: TRBJ2-5; v_call: TRBV6-2/TRBV6-3; clone_size: many; d_call: .; cdr3_aa: CASSYPTSQETQYF; cdr3_nt: TGTGCCAGCAGTTACCCCACGTCCCAAGAGACCCAGTACTTC
j_call: TRBJ2-7; v_call: TRBV6-1; clone_size: .; d_call: .; cdr3_aa: CASKGTAAYEQYF; cdr3_nt: TGTGCCAGCAAAGGGACTGCCGCCTACGAGCAGTACTTC
j_call: TRBJ2-2; v_call: TRBV11-3; clone_size: .; d_call: TRBD1; cdr3_aa: CASRRTGSGELFF; cdr3_nt: TGTGCCAGCAGACGGACAGGTTCCGGGGAGCTGTTTTTT
j_call: TRBJ1-1; v_call: TRBV12-3/TRBV12-4; clone_size: .; d_call: .; cdr3_aa: CAIRAPGRGAEAFF; cdr3_nt: TGTGCCATCAGGGCTCCCGGACGAGGAGCTGAAGCTTTCTTT
j_call: TRBJ2-7; v_call: TRBV6-2/TRBV6-3; clone_size: .; d_call: TRBD1; cdr3_aa: CASSLPGTGNYEQYF; cdr3_nt: TGTGCCAGCAGTCTACCCGGGACAGGGAACTACGAGCAGTACTTC
j_call: TRBJ1-6; v_call: TRBV4-1; clone_size: .; d_call: .; cdr3_aa: CASSPPTASNSPLHF; cdr3_nt: TGCGCCAGCAGCCCCCCGACAGCCTCTAATTCACCCCTCCACTTT
j_call: TRBJ2-2; v_call: TRBV12-3/TRBV12-4; clone_size: many; d_call: TRBD2; cdr3_aa: CASFREGRDTGELFF; cdr3_nt: TGTGCCAGCTTCCGGGAGGGAAGGGACACCGGGGAGCTGTTTTTT
j_call: TRBJ2-7; v_call: TRBV6-2/TRBV6-3; clone_size: .; d_call: TRBD1; cdr3_aa: CASNPTGVSYEQYF; cdr3_nt: TGTGCCAGCAACCCGACAGGGGTGAGCTACGAGCAGTACTTC
j_call: TRBJ2-5; v_call: TRBV6-5; clone_size: many; d_call: TRBD2; cdr3_aa: CASSSGTIQETQYF; cdr3_nt: TGTGCCAGCAGTTCCGGGACTATCCAAGAGACCCAGTACTTC
j_call: TRBJ2-2; v_call: TRBV4-3; clone_size: .; d_call: .; cdr3_aa: CASSQDQWGAAGTGELFF; cdr3_nt: TGCGCCAGCAGCCAAGATCAGTGGGGCGCGGCGGGCACCGGGGAGCTGTTTTTT
j_call: TRBJ2-7; v_call: TRBV6-2/TRBV6-3; clone_size: many; d_call: TRBD1; cdr3_aa: CASRTTGEDEQYF; cdr3_nt: TGTGCCAGCAGAACTACAGGGGAAGACGAGCAGTACTTC
j_call: TRBJ1-1; v_call: TRBV6-1; clone_size: .; d_call: .; cdr3_aa: CASSRPPGVGTEAFF; cdr3_nt: TGTGCCAGCAGTCGCCCTCCCGGGGTAGGCACTGAAGCTTTCTTT
j_call: TRBJ2-7; v_call: TRBV20-1; clone_size: many; d_call: .; cdr3_aa: CSARAASSPYEQYF; cdr3_nt: TGCAGTGCTAGAGCCGCGAGCAGCCCCTACGAGCAGTACTTC
j_call: TRBJ2-5; v_call: TRBV28; clone_size: many; d_call: .; cdr3_aa: CASSALQETQYF; cdr3_nt: TGTGCCAGCTCAGCGCTCCAAGAGACCCAGTACTTC
j_call: TRBJ2-2; v_call: TRBV7-2; clone_size: many; d_call: .; cdr3_aa: CASSLGLFGYSTGELFF; cdr3_nt: TGTGCCAGCAGCCTCGGGCTATTTGGGTACTCGACCGGGGAGCTGTTTTTT
j_call: TRBJ1-5; v_call: TRBV6-2/TRBV6-3; clone_size: once; d_call: .; cdr3_aa: CASTPGRSNQPQHF; cdr3_nt: TGTGCCAGCACCCCGGGACGGTCCAATCAGCCCCAGCATTTT
j_call: TRBJ1-1; v_call: TRBV28; clone_size: many; d_call: .; cdr3_aa: CASRERGAHTEAFF; cdr3_nt: TGTGCCAGCCGCGAAAGGGGTGCGCACACTGAAGCTTTCTTT
j_call: TRBJ2-7; v_call: TRBV10-3; clone_size: many; d_call: TRBD2; cdr3_aa: CAIRTSGSGEQYF; cdr3_nt: TGTGCCATCAGGACTAGCGGGAGCGGCGAGCAGTACTTC
j_call: TRBJ1-2; v_call: TRBV12-3/TRBV12-4; clone_size: .; d_call: .; cdr3_aa: CASSPPGAANYGYTF; cdr3_nt: TGTGCCAGCAGTCCTCCAGGGGCAGCTAACTATGGCTACACCTTC
j_call: TRBJ1-1; v_call: TRBV5-1; clone_size: many; d_call: .; cdr3_aa: CASSWGTAAEAFF; cdr3_nt: TGCGCCAGCAGCTGGGGGACGGCGGCGGAAGCTTTCTTT
j_call: TRBJ2-7; v_call: TRBV6-1; clone_size: .; d_call: TRBD1; cdr3_aa: CASRTPGTGNYEQYF; cdr3_nt: TGTGCCAGCAGAACCCCCGGGACAGGGAATTACGAGCAGTACTTC
j_call: TRBJ1-3; v_call: TRBV6-1; clone_size: few; d_call: .; cdr3_aa: CASKTTHSGNTIYF; cdr3_nt: TGTGCCAGCAAGACAACCCACTCTGGAAACACCATATATTTT
j_call: TRBJ2-5; v_call: TRBV7-2; clone_size: .; d_call: TRBD1; cdr3_aa: CASSQTGQGKTQYF; cdr3_nt: TGTGCCAGCAGCCAAACGGGACAGGGAAAGACCCAGTACTTC
j_call: TRBJ1-2; v_call: TRBV28; clone_size: .; d_call: TRBD1; cdr3_aa: CASGWDSFSNYGYTF; cdr3_nt: TGTGCCAGCGGATGGGACAGCTTCTCTAACTATGGCTACACCTTC
j_call: TRBJ2-2; v_call: TRBV29-1; clone_size: many; d_call: .; cdr3_aa: CSVETVNTGELFF; cdr3_nt: TGCAGCGTTGAGACGGTGAACACCGGGGAGCTGTTTTTT
j_call: TRBJ2-7; v_call: TRBV28; clone_size: many; d_call: .; cdr3_aa: CASRKTGSIGTYEQYF; cdr3_nt: TGTGCCAGCCGAAAAACAGGGTCTATCGGCACCTACGAGCAGTACTTC
j_call: TRBJ2-7; v_call: TRBV6-2/TRBV6-3; clone_size: many; d_call: .; cdr3_aa: CASRRPLVEQYF; cdr3_nt: TGTGCCAGCAGGCGACCCCTAGTCGAGCAGTACTTC
j_call: TRBJ1-5; v_call: TRBV28; clone_size: many; d_call: .; cdr3_aa: CASSLGGDPGNQPQHF; cdr3_nt: TGTGCCAGCAGTTTAGGAGGAGATCCTGGCAATCAGCCCCAGCATTTT
j_call: TRBJ2-2; v_call: TRBV20-1; clone_size: many; d_call: .; cdr3_aa: CSAPPWRENTGELFF; cdr3_nt: TGCAGTGCGCCCCCCTGGCGGGAAAACACCGGGGAGCTGTTTTTT
j_call: TRBJ2-5; v_call: TRBV10-3; clone_size: many; d_call: TRBD2; cdr3_aa: CATSGLAGVETQYF; cdr3_nt: TGTGCCACGTCTGGACTAGCGGGAGTGGAGACCCAGTACTTC
j_call: TRBJ1-5; v_call: TRBV7-8; clone_size: .; d_call: .; cdr3_aa: CASSFTPLGYNQPQHF; cdr3_nt: TGTGCCAGCAGCTTTACGCCCCTGGGATACAATCAGCCCCAGCATTTT
j_call: TRBJ1-2; v_call: TRBV12-3/TRBV12-4; clone_size: large; d_call: .; cdr3_aa: CASSHGDTGTGYTF; cdr3_nt: TGTGCCAGCAGTCATGGGGATACAGGGACTGGCTACACCTTC
j_call: TRBJ1-5; v_call: TRBV7-8; clone_size: many; d_call: TRBD1; cdr3_aa: CASSLATGVNQPQHF; cdr3_nt: TGTGCCAGCAGCTTAGCGACAGGGGTAAATCAGCCCCAGCATTTT
j_call: TRBJ1-1; v_call: TRBV19; clone_size: many; d_call: .; cdr3_aa: CASRIRLGPFNTEAFF; cdr3_nt: TGTGCCAGTAGAATTCGACTAGGACCCTTTAACACTGAAGCTTTCTTT
j_call: TRBJ2-5; v_call: TRBV24-1; clone_size: many; d_call: TRBD1; cdr3_aa: CATKGDRKRKTQYF; cdr3_nt: TGTGCCACCAAGGGGGACAGAAAGAGGAAGACCCAGTACTTC
j_call: TRBJ2-7; v_call: TRBV15; clone_size: many; d_call: TRBD2; cdr3_aa: CATSRGFGGSSYEQYF; cdr3_nt: TGTGCCACCAGCAGAGGCTTTGGCGGGAGCTCCTACGAGCAGTACTTC